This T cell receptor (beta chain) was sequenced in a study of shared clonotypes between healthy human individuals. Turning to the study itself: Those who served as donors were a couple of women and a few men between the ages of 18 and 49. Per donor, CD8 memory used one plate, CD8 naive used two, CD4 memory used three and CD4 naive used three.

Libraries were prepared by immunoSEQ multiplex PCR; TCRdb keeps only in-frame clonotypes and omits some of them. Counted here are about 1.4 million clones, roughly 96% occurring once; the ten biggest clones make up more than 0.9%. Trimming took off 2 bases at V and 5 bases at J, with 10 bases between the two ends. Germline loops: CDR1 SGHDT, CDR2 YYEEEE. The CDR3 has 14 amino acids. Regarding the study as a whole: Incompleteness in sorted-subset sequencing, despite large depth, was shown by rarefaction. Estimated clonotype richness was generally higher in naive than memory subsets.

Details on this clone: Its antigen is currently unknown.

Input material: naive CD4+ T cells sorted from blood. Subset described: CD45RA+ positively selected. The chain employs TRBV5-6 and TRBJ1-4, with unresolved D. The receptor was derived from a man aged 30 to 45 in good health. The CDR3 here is CASSFSPQNEKLFF. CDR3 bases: TGTGCCAGCAGCTTTAGTCCCCAAAATGAAAAACTGTTTTTT.